The rows below give T cell receptor beta chains drawn from one sample of a study of cytomegalovirus exposure and HLA in healthy donors. Assay used: immunoSEQ multiplex PCR; TCRdb lists only in-frame clones, some missing. Of approximately 140,000 clones in the sample, about three quarters are singletons; the top ten hold roughly 1.5%. Sequencing was done on a sample of PBMCs. These receptors were taken from a woman aged 18-29 years in good health and CMV-seronegative. Each CDR3 is given with its conserved first and last residue. The D gene is left open where the match is weak. For some rows the clone size is stated as once, few or many, or as a class when expanded; others skip it.

>-|TRBV6-5|-|TRBJ2-3
CASSYNWQWQYF
TGTGCCAGCAGTTATAATTGGCAGTGGCAGTATTTT
>TRBD2|TRBV18|-|TRBJ2-5
CASSPGGPETQYF
TGTGCCAGCTCGCCGGGAGGGCCCGAGACCCAGTACTTC
>TRBD2|TRBV2|-|TRBJ2-3
CARGLAGASGGRFDSDTQYF
TGTGCCAGAGGACTAGCGGGAGCATCTGGGGGTCGATTCGATTCAGATACGCAGTATTTT
>-|TRBV6-1|-|TRBJ1-4
CASSDKGVSEKLFF
TGTGCCAGCAGTGACAAGGGAGTCTCGGAAAAACTGTTTTTT
>TRBD1|TRBV30|-|TRBJ2-3
CACRDRGKSDTQYF
TGTGCCTGTCGGGACAGGGGGAAATCAGATACGCAGTATTTT
>-|TRBV10-3|-|TRBJ1-2
CAISGNGPSSSGDGYTF
TGTGCCATATCGGGGAACGGGCCGTCCTCTTCAGGCGATGGCTACACCTTC
>-|TRBV2|-|TRBJ2-1
CASTNRVSYEQFF
TGTGCCAGCACGAACAGGGTGAGCTATGAGCAGTTCTTC
>TRBD2|TRBV7-9|-|TRBJ2-5
CASSMGLGETQYF
TGTGCCAGCAGCATGGGACTAGGAGAGACCCAGTACTTC
>TRBD1|TRBV6-1|-|TRBJ1-5
CASSGPGTGFQPQHF
TGTGCCAGCAGTGGACCCGGGACAGGGTTTCAGCCCCAGCATTTT
>TRBD1|TRBV15|-|TRBJ1-5
CATSRDRAVYSNQPQHF
TGTGCCACCAGCCGGGACAGGGCCGTATATAGCAATCAGCCCCAGCATTTT
>-|TRBV5-8|once|TRBJ1-1
CASSREAETGTGTEAFF
TGTGCCAGCAGCCGGGAAGCGGAGACAGGAACGGGCACTGAAGCTTTCTTT
>-|TRBV5-1|-|TRBJ1-2
CASSVGILGGGYTF
TGCGCCAGCAGCGTCGGAATCCTAGGGGGTGGCTACACCTTC
>TRBD2|TRBV5-1|-|TRBJ2-2
CASSPSLTSGSRELFF
TGCGCCAGCAGCCCCTCCCTCACTAGCGGGAGCCGGGAGCTGTTTTTT
>-|TRBV29-1|-|TRBJ1-2
CSVEVVRESTF
TGCAGCGTCGAGGTAGTTCGAGAAAGCACCTTC
>TRBD1|TRBV4-1|-|TRBJ1-2
CASSQETGGQDGYTF
TGCGCCAGCAGCCAAGAGACAGGGGGTCAGGATGGCTACACCTTC
>TRBD2|TRBV5-4|once|TRBJ2-1
CASSQLAGGPVNEQFF
TGTGCCAGCAGCCAGCTAGCGGGAGGGCCGGTCAATGAGCAGTTCTTC
>-|TRBV29-1|-|TRBJ2-6
CSVDSLGANVLTF
TGCAGCGTTGACTCTCTTGGGGCCAACGTCCTGACTTTC
>TRBD1|TRBV5-1|-|TRBJ1-3
CASRRDSVSGNTIYF
TGCGCCAGCAGGCGGGACAGCGTCTCTGGAAACACCATATATTTT
>-|TRBV5-1|-|TRBJ2-2
CASSLGGTGELFF
TGCGCCAGCAGCTTGGGAGGCACCGGGGAGCTGTTTTTT
>TRBD2|TRBV2|-|TRBJ2-1
CASSLSRASGRSNEQFF
TGTGCCAGCAGTCTATCGCGTGCCAGCGGGAGGTCCAATGAGCAGTTCTTC
>TRBD1|TRBV27|-|TRBJ1-5
CASRPGQGLQPQHF
TGTGCCAGCAGGCCGGGACAGGGCCTACAGCCCCAGCATTTT
>-|TRBV18|-|TRBJ1-2
CASSPAGSYGGGYTF
TGTGCCAGCTCACCAGCGGGATCATACGGCGGTGGCTACACCTTC
>-|TRBV15|-|TRBJ2-3
CATSSPLEADTQYF
TGTGCCACCAGCAGTCCCCTGGAGGCTGATACGCAGTATTTT
>-|TRBV6-5|-|TRBJ2-3
CATTTASTDTQYF
TGTGCCACCACTACCGCGTCCACAGATACGCAGTATTTT
>TRBD2|TRBV18|-|TRBJ2-1
CASSPSAGELNEQFF
TGTGCCAGCTCACCATCCGCGGGAGAGTTGAATGAGCAGTTCTTC
>-|TRBV7-9|-|TRBJ1-5
CASSLGRLELQPQHF
TGTGCCAGCAGCTTAGGGCGGTTGGAGCTTCAGCCCCAGCATTTT
>-|TRBV7-9|-|TRBJ1-3
CASSPRGASSGNTIYF
TGTGCCAGCAGCCCACGGGGGGCGAGCTCTGGAAACACCATATATTTT
>-|TRBV5-4|-|TRBJ2-7
CASSYSRVGSYEQYF
TGTGCCAGCAGCTACTCCCGGGTGGGCTCCTACGAGCAGTACTTC
>-|TRBV27|-|TRBJ1-1
CASSLVEDTEAFF
TGTGCCAGCAGTTTGGTTGAGGACACTGAAGCTTTCTTT
>-|TRBV5-6|-|TRBJ1-3
CASSLDGVSGNTIYF
TGTGCCAGCAGCTTGGACGGGGTCTCTGGAAACACCATATATTTT
>-|TRBV7-2|-|TRBJ2-3
CASSRGGEPAQYF
TGTGCCAGCAGCAGGGGCGGGGAGCCGGCGCAGTATTTT
>TRBD1|TRBV30|-|TRBJ1-3
CACKDRSSGNTIYF
TGTGCCTGTAAGGACAGGAGCTCTGGAAACACCATATATTTT
>-|TRBV19|-|TRBJ1-2
CATQRGQEGRYGYTF
TGTGCCACCCAACGGGGCCAGGAGGGACGGTATGGCTACACCTTC
>TRBD1|TRBV7-2|-|TRBJ1-1
CASSSELGQGRTEAFF
TGTGCCAGCAGCTCAGAGCTTGGACAGGGGAGAACTGAAGCTTTCTTT
>TRBD1|TRBV6-1|-|TRBJ2-2
CASSEALQGALDTGELFF
TGTGCCAGCAGCGAAGCACTACAGGGGGCGCTGGACACCGGGGAGCTGTTTTTT
>-|TRBV30|-|TRBJ1-5
CAWSPNSNQPQHF
TGTGCCTGGAGTCCAAATAGCAATCAGCCCCAGCATTTT
>TRBD1|TRBV5-1|-|TRBJ2-5
CASSLGTGATQETQYF
TGCGCCAGCAGCCTGGGGACAGGGGCCACCCAAGAGACCCAGTACTTC
>-|TRBV30|-|TRBJ1-2
CAALAGGPYGYTF
TGTGCCGCCTTAGCCGGGGGTCCCTATGGCTACACCTTC
>-|TRBV5-4|few|TRBJ1-2
CASSRGGERYGYTF
TGTGCCAGCAGCCGTGGGGGGGAAAGGTATGGCTACACCTTC
>TRBD2|TRBV5-4|-|TRBJ2-5
CASSLGGGRDPTETQYF
TGTGCCAGCAGCTTGGGTGGCGGGAGGGACCCGACAGAGACCCAGTACTTC
>-|TRBV5-1|-|TRBJ2-5
CATSDRDSSYQETQYF
TGCGCCACGTCAGACCGAGACAGTTCTTACCAAGAGACCCAGTACTTC
>TRBD1|TRBV18|-|TRBJ1-4
CASSPKATGGDEKLFF
TGTGCCAGCTCACCAAAAGCAACAGGGGGGGATGAAAAACTGTTTTTT
>TRBD2|TRBV6-4|-|TRBJ2-7
CARPRLREDSYEQYF
TGTGCCAGACCTCGGTTGCGGGAGGACTCCTACGAGCAGTACTTC
>TRBD1|TRBV7-8|-|TRBJ2-5
CASSLLEGQGVSETQYF
TGTGCCAGCAGCTTACTCGAGGGACAGGGAGTCTCAGAGACCCAGTACTTC
>TRBD1|TRBV30|-|TRBJ2-7
CAWSGTGGIYEQYF
TGTGCCTGGTCCGGGACAGGGGGAATCTACGAGCAGTACTTC
>-|TRBV7-9|-|TRBJ2-1
CASRPREGALYNEQFF
TGTGCCAGCAGGCCTCGGGAGGGGGCCCTATACAATGAGCAGTTCTTC
>-|TRBV5-4|-|TRBJ2-2
CASTRGTTGELFF
TGTGCCAGCACCCGGGGGACGACCGGGGAGCTGTTTTTT
>TRBD1|TRBV6-1|-|TRBJ1-5
CASSLQGGEPQPQHF
TGTGCCAGCAGTTTACAGGGGGGAGAGCCTCAGCCCCAGCATTTT
>-|TRBV10-2|-|TRBJ1-2
CASSDYREDNYGYTF
TGCGCCAGCAGTGACTACCGGGAGGATAACTATGGCTACACCTTC
>-|TRBV19|-|TRBJ1-2
CASKRNGEDYGYTF
TGTGCCAGTAAGCGGAACGGGGAGGACTATGGCTACACCTTC